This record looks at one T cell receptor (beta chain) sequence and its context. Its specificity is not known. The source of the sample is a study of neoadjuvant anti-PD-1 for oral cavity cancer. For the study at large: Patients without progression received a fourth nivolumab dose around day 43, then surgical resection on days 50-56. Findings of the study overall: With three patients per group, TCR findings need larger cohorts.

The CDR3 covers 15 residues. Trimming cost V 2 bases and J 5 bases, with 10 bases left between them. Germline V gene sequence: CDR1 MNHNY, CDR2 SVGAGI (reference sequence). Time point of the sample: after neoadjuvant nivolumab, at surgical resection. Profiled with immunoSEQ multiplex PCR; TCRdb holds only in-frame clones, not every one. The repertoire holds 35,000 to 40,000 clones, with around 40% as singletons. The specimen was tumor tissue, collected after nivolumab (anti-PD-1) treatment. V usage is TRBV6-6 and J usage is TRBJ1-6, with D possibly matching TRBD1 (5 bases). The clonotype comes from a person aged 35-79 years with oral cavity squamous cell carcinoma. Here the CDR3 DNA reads TGTGCCAGCAGTTACGGGGGAGGCCATAATTCACCCCTCCACTTT. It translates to CASSYGGGHNSPLHF.